The entry that follows covers one T cell receptor beta chain sequence. The germline V gene encodes CDR1 MNHEY and CDR2 SMNVEV (reference sequence). The CDR3 runs to 13 residues. The V end lost 5 bases, the J end lost 2 bases, and 10 bases lay between the germline ends. Both 60 Vbeta primers and 13 Jbeta primers went into the PCR. The method was immunoSEQ multiplex PCR; TCRdb's version includes in-frame clones alone and lacks a portion of them. Altogether 150,000 to 200,000 clones are present, less than 90% being singletons, with the ten largest covering approximately 2%. These data belong to a study of cytomegalovirus exposure and HLA in healthy donors.

The sequenced material came from PBMCs. This chain uses TRBV27 with TRBJ2-7; D is unclear. The receptor was isolated from a man younger than 30 in good health and CMV-seronegative. The CDR3 DNA reads TGTGCCAGCAGTCCTGACATCGCCTACGAGCAGTACTTC. Encoded protein: CASSPDIAYEQYF.